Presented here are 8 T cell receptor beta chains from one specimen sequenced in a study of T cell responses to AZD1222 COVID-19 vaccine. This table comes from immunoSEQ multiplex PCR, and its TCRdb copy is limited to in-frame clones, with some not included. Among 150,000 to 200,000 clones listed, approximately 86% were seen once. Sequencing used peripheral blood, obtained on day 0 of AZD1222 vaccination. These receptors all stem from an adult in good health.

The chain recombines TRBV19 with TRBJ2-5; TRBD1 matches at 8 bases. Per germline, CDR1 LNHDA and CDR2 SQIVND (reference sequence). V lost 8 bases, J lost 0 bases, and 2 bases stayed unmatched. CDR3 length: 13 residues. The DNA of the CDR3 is TGTGCCAGTGGGACAGGTTACCAAGAGACCCAGTACTTC. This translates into CASGTGYQETQYF.

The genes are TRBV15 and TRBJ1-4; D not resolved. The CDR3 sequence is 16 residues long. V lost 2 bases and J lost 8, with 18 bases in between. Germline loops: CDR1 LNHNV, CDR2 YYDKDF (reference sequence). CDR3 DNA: TGTGCCACCAGCAGATCAACGACGGCGTTGGGGGAAAAACTGTTTTTT. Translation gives CATSRSTTALGEKLFF.

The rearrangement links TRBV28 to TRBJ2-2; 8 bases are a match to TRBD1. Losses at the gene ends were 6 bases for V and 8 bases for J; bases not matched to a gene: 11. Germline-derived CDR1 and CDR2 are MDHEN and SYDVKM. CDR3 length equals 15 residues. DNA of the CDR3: TGTGCCAGCAGGAGAATACAGGGGGGTCGAGGGGAGCTGTTTTTT. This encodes CASRRIQGGRGELFF. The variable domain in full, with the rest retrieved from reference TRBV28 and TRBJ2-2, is DVKVTQSSRYLVKRTGEKVFLECVQDMDHENMFWYRQDPGLGLRLIYFSYDVKMKEKGDIPEGYSVSREKKERFSLILESASTNQTSMYLCASRRIQGGRGELFFGEGSRLTVL.

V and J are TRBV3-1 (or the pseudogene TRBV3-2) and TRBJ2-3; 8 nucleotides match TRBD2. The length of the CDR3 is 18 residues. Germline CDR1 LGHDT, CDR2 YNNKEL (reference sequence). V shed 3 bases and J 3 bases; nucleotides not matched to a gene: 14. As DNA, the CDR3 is TGTGCCAGCAGCCATTCCCTTGGCGGGGGGCGGGATACAGATACGCAGTATTTT. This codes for CASSHSLGGGRDTDTQYF.

This CDR3 reads CASSPLGGGPRDTQYF. The CDR3 nucleotides read TGTGCCAGTAGTCCTTTAGGGGGGGGGCCCAGGGATACGCAGTATTTT. The chain couples TRBV19 to TRBJ2-3, with a tentative D call TRBD2 (7 bases). Germline V lookup: CDR1 LNHDA, CDR2 SQIVND (reference sequence). V was clipped by 5 bases and J by 6 bases, with 21 bases between them. This CDR3 has 16 residues.

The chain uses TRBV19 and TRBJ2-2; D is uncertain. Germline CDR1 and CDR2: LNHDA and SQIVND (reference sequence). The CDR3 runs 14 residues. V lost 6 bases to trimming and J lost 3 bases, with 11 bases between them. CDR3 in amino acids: CASRLWTDTGELFF. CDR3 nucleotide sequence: TGTGCCAGTAGGCTTTGGACGGACACCGGGGAGCTGTTTTTT.

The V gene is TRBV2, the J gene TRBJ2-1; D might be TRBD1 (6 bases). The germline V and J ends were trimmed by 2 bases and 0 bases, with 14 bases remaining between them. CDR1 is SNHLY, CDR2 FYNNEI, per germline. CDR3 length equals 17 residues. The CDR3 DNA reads TGTGCCAGCAGTGAAACGGTCAGGGGTCCCTCCTACAATGAGCAGTTCTTC. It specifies CASSETVRGPSYNEQFF.

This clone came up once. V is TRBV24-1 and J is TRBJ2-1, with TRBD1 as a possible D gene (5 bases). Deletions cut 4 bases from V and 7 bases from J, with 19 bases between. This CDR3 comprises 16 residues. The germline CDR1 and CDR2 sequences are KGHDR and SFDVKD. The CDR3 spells CATSDPPVGALNEQFF. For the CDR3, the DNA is TGTGCCACCAGTGACCCCCCCGTAGGGGCCCTTAATGAGCAGTTCTTC.